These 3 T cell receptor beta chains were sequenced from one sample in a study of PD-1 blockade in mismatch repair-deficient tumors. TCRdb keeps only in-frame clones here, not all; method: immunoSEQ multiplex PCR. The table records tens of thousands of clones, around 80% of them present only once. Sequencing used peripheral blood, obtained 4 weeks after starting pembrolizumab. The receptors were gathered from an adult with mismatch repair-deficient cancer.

The chain's CDR3 is CASSAQTSGDGQFF. CDR3 bases: TGTGCCAGCAGCGCTCAGACTAGCGGCGACGGGCAGTTCTTC. This rearrangement joins TRBV9 to TRBJ2-1; 9 nucleotides align to TRBD2. Germline V lookup: CDR1 SGDLS, CDR2 YYNGEE. The V and J ends lost 3 bases and 12 bases, in that order; junction bases with no gene match: 10. This CDR3 has 14 residues.

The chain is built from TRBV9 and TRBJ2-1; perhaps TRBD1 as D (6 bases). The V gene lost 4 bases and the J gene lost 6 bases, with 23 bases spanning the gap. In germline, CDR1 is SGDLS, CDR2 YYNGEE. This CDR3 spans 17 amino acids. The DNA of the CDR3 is TGTGCCAGCAGCCCTAGTGACAGGCGAGCCCTCTTCAATGAGCAGTTCTTC. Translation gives CASSPSDRRALFNEQFF.

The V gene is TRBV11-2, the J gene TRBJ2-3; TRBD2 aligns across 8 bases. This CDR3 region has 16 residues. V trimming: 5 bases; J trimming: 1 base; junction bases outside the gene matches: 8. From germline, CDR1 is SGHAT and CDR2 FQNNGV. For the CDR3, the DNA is TGTGCCAGCAGCCCCGTAGCGGGATCCGGCACAGATACGCAGTATTTT. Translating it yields CASSPVAGSGTDTQYF.